Listed below are T cell receptor beta chains from one sample, sequenced in a study of identical twins. TCRdb used MiXCR to reprocess the 5' RACE reads, holding one entry per CDR3 protein. Counted here are approximately 220,000 distinct CDR3 sequences, around a tenth occurring once; the ten biggest clones make up roughly 5%. The sample consisted of memory (CD45RO+) T cells sorted from blood. These receptors were obtained from a woman younger than 35 in good health. The CDR3 runs from the conserved cysteine through the conserved F or W. The D gene is left open where the match is weak. Clone size is stated in some rows and not others, as once, few, many or a class when expanded.

J gene: TRBJ2-7; clone size: few; CDR3 length: 16; V gene: TRBV7-9; D gene: .; CDR3 protein: CASSLAEGFLSYEQYF; CDR3 DNA: TGTGCCAGCAGCTTAGCGGAGGGATTCCTCTCCTACGAGCAGTACTTC
J gene: TRBJ2-3; clone size: .; CDR3 length: 20; V gene: TRBV20-1; D gene: TRBD2; CDR3 protein: CSARWGGGLAGGGSTDTQYF; CDR3 DNA: TGCAGTGCTAGATGGGGTGGAGGACTAGCGGGAGGGGGTAGCACAGATACGCAGTATTTT
J gene: TRBJ2-2; clone size: few; CDR3 length: 14; V gene: TRBV29-1; D gene: .; CDR3 protein: CSGLRGANTGELFF; CDR3 DNA: TGCAGCGGTTTAAGGGGGGCCAACACCGGGGAGCTGTTTTTT
J gene: TRBJ2-1; clone size: few; CDR3 length: 14; V gene: TRBV4-3; D gene: .; CDR3 protein: CASSQRMGGNEQFF; CDR3 DNA: TGCGCCAGCAGCCAAAGGATGGGGGGCAATGAGCAGTTCTTC
J gene: TRBJ1-2; clone size: .; CDR3 length: 14; V gene: TRBV5-6; D gene: .; CDR3 protein: CASSLAGTNYGYTF; CDR3 DNA: TGTGCCAGCAGCTTGGCAGGGACTAACTATGGCTACACCTTC
J gene: TRBJ1-5; clone size: few; CDR3 length: 14; V gene: TRBV3-1; D gene: .; CDR3 protein: CASSRSGTNQPQHF; CDR3 DNA: TGTGCCAGCAGCCGCTCAGGGACCAATCAGCCCCAGCATTTT
J gene: TRBJ1-5; clone size: many; CDR3 length: 15; V gene: TRBV6-1; D gene: .; CDR3 protein: CASNTQGKGNQPQHF; CDR3 DNA: TGTGCCAGCAACACCCAGGGGAAAGGCAATCAGCCCCAGCATTTT
J gene: TRBJ2-7; clone size: .; CDR3 length: 15; V gene: TRBV6-1; D gene: TRBD2; CDR3 protein: CASSRNRLARYEQYF; CDR3 DNA: TGTGCCAGCAGCCGCAACAGACTAGCGAGGTACGAGCAGTACTTC
J gene: TRBJ2-7; clone size: .; CDR3 length: 13; V gene: TRBV5-1; D gene: .; CDR3 protein: CASIRTSSYEQYF; CDR3 DNA: TGCGCCAGCATACGGACGTCCTCCTACGAGCAGTACTTC
J gene: TRBJ2-7; clone size: .; CDR3 length: 13; V gene: TRBV30; D gene: TRBD2; CDR3 protein: CACNGLAAYEQYF; CDR3 DNA: TGTGCCTGTAACGGACTAGCGGCCTACGAGCAGTACTTC
J gene: TRBJ2-3; clone size: many; CDR3 length: 17; V gene: TRBV9; D gene: TRBD2; CDR3 protein: CASSVGVAGGSTDTQYF; CDR3 DNA: TGTGCCAGCAGCGTAGGAGTAGCGGGAGGGAGCACAGATACGCAGTATTTT
J gene: TRBJ1-1; clone size: .; CDR3 length: 15; V gene: TRBV19; D gene: .; CDR3 protein: CASSIYGRTNTEAFF; CDR3 DNA: TGTGCCAGTAGTATATATGGACGTACGAACACTGAAGCTTTCTTT
J gene: TRBJ1-1; clone size: few; CDR3 length: 14; V gene: TRBV20-1; D gene: .; CDR3 protein: CSAYPGRLNTEAFF; CDR3 DNA: TGCAGTGCTTACCCGGGGCGCTTGAACACTGAAGCTTTCTTT
J gene: TRBJ1-1; clone size: .; CDR3 length: 16; V gene: TRBV21-1; D gene: .; CDR3 protein: CASPRDRGRVKTEAFF; CDR3 DNA: TGTGCCAGCCCCCGGGACAGGGGGCGAGTTAAGACTGAAGCTTTCTTT
J gene: TRBJ1-1; clone size: many; CDR3 length: 16; V gene: TRBV30; D gene: .; CDR3 protein: CAWTEGGSSSNTEAFF; CDR3 DNA: TGTGCCTGGACGGAGGGGGGCAGCTCCTCCAACACTGAAGCTTTCTTT
J gene: TRBJ1-6; clone size: few; CDR3 length: 16; V gene: TRBV6-5; D gene: .; CDR3 protein: CASSLMPGRANSPLHF; CDR3 DNA: TGTGCCAGCAGTTTGATGCCCGGGAGAGCCAATTCACCCCTCCACTTT
J gene: TRBJ2-7; clone size: .; CDR3 length: 13; V gene: TRBV12-3/TRBV12-4; D gene: .; CDR3 protein: CASSLSTTYEQYF; CDR3 DNA: TGTGCCAGCAGTTTAAGCACGACCTACGAGCAGTACTTC
J gene: TRBJ2-1; clone size: many; CDR3 length: 12; V gene: TRBV11-2; D gene: .; CDR3 protein: CASSLNGAEQFF; CDR3 DNA: TGTGCCAGCAGCTTAAACGGGGCCGAGCAGTTCTTC
J gene: TRBJ2-1; clone size: many; CDR3 length: 12; V gene: TRBV7-6; D gene: .; CDR3 protein: CASSLASGRQFF; CDR3 DNA: TGTGCCAGCAGCTTAGCGAGTGGAAGGCAGTTCTTC
J gene: TRBJ1-6; clone size: many; CDR3 length: 13; V gene: TRBV12-3/TRBV12-4; D gene: .; CDR3 protein: CASSWTANSPLHF; CDR3 DNA: TGTGCCAGCAGTTGGACAGCTAATTCACCCCTCCACTTT
J gene: TRBJ1-2; clone size: .; CDR3 length: 13; V gene: TRBV2; D gene: .; CDR3 protein: CASSGGGNYGYTF; CDR3 DNA: TGTGCCAGCAGTGGTGGAGGAAACTATGGCTACACCTTC
J gene: TRBJ1-6; clone size: many; CDR3 length: 15; V gene: TRBV4-2; D gene: .; CDR3 protein: CASSPGRQGHSPLHF; CDR3 DNA: TGTGCCAGCAGCCCCGGAAGACAAGGGCATTCACCCCTCCACTTT
J gene: TRBJ2-7; clone size: .; CDR3 length: 16; V gene: TRBV20-1; D gene: .; CDR3 protein: CSARDVSRGFSYEQYF; CDR3 DNA: TGCAGTGCTAGAGATGTTTCCCGGGGGTTTTCCTACGAGCAGTACTTC
J gene: TRBJ2-7; clone size: few; CDR3 length: 13; V gene: TRBV20-1; D gene: TRBD1; CDR3 protein: CSAALTGFHEQYF; CDR3 DNA: TGCAGTGCTGCCCTGACAGGGTTCCACGAGCAGTACTTC
J gene: TRBJ1-1; clone size: many; CDR3 length: 13; V gene: TRBV3-1; D gene: .; CDR3 protein: CASSQGSHTEAFF; CDR3 DNA: TGTGCCAGCAGCCAAGGTAGTCACACTGAAGCTTTCTTT
J gene: TRBJ2-1; clone size: few; CDR3 length: 14; V gene: TRBV6-1; D gene: TRBD1; CDR3 protein: CARKRQGAVNEQFF; CDR3 DNA: TGTGCCAGAAAAAGACAGGGGGCGGTCAATGAGCAGTTCTTC
J gene: TRBJ2-1; clone size: few; CDR3 length: 16; V gene: TRBV6-4; D gene: TRBD2; CDR3 protein: CASSDGGTSGSGGQFF; CDR3 DNA: TGTGCCAGCAGTGACGGAGGGACTAGCGGGAGTGGGGGGCAGTTCTTC
J gene: TRBJ2-1; clone size: few; CDR3 length: 15; V gene: TRBV20-1; D gene: TRBD2; CDR3 protein: CTAGTSGSSYNEQFF; CDR3 DNA: TGCACCGCAGGGACTAGCGGAAGCTCCTACAATGAGCAGTTCTTC
J gene: TRBJ2-1; clone size: .; CDR3 length: 15; V gene: TRBV6-1; D gene: TRBD2; CDR3 protein: CASSPSGRVGNEQFF; CDR3 DNA: TGTGCCAGCAGTCCCTCAGGGAGGGTGGGCAATGAGCAGTTCTTC
J gene: TRBJ2-3; clone size: few; CDR3 length: 14; V gene: TRBV9; D gene: .; CDR3 protein: CASDRSFRTDTQYF; CDR3 DNA: TGTGCCAGTGATCGGAGTTTCCGCACAGATACGCAGTATTTT
J gene: TRBJ2-7; clone size: .; CDR3 length: 12; V gene: TRBV29-1; D gene: TRBD1; CDR3 protein: CSVEGQGYEQYF; CDR3 DNA: TGCAGCGTTGAGGGACAGGGTTACGAGCAGTACTTC
J gene: TRBJ1-1; clone size: .; CDR3 length: 16; V gene: TRBV7-2; D gene: .; CDR3 protein: CASSLGYSSSRTEAFF; CDR3 DNA: TGTGCCAGCAGCTTAGGATATAGTTCCAGCAGAACTGAAGCTTTCTTT
J gene: TRBJ1-1; clone size: few; CDR3 length: 16; V gene: TRBV9; D gene: .; CDR3 protein: CASSLGSGALNTEAFF; CDR3 DNA: TGTGCCAGCAGCCTAGGATCAGGAGCTTTGAACACTGAAGCTTTCTTT
J gene: TRBJ2-7; clone size: many; CDR3 length: 15; V gene: TRBV12-3/TRBV12-4; D gene: TRBD1; CDR3 protein: CASSQGTGSSYEQYF; CDR3 DNA: TGTGCCAGCAGTCAGGGGACAGGCAGCTCCTACGAGCAGTACTTC
J gene: TRBJ2-3; clone size: .; CDR3 length: 14; V gene: TRBV20-1; D gene: .; CDR3 protein: CSASRAVRTDTQYF; CDR3 DNA: TGCAGTGCTAGCAGAGCAGTCCGCACAGATACGCAGTATTTT
J gene: TRBJ1-1; clone size: .; CDR3 length: 14; V gene: TRBV20-1; D gene: TRBD1; CDR3 protein: CSARDPGGKAEAFF; CDR3 DNA: TGCAGTGCTAGAGATCCAGGGGGCAAGGCTGAAGCTTTCTTT
J gene: TRBJ2-1; clone size: many; CDR3 length: 15; V gene: TRBV3-1; D gene: TRBD2; CDR3 protein: CASSWTSGTYNEQFF; CDR3 DNA: TGTGCCAGCAGCTGGACTAGCGGGACCTACAATGAGCAGTTCTTC
J gene: TRBJ2-3; clone size: many; CDR3 length: 15; V gene: TRBV10-3; D gene: TRBD2; CDR3 protein: CAISDPRGGTDTQYF; CDR3 DNA: TGTGCCATCAGTGACCCACGGGGGGGCACAGATACGCAGTATTTT
J gene: TRBJ2-3; clone size: many; CDR3 length: 15; V gene: TRBV15; D gene: .; CDR3 protein: CATSRDGGNDGTQYF; CDR3 DNA: TGTGCCACCAGCAGAGATGGGGGGAATGATGGTACGCAGTATTTT
J gene: TRBJ2-7; clone size: many; CDR3 length: 17; V gene: TRBV5-1; D gene: TRBD1; CDR3 protein: CASSLDDRAQYSYEQYF; CDR3 DNA: TGCGCCAGCAGCTTGGATGACAGGGCCCAATACTCCTACGAGCAGTACTTC